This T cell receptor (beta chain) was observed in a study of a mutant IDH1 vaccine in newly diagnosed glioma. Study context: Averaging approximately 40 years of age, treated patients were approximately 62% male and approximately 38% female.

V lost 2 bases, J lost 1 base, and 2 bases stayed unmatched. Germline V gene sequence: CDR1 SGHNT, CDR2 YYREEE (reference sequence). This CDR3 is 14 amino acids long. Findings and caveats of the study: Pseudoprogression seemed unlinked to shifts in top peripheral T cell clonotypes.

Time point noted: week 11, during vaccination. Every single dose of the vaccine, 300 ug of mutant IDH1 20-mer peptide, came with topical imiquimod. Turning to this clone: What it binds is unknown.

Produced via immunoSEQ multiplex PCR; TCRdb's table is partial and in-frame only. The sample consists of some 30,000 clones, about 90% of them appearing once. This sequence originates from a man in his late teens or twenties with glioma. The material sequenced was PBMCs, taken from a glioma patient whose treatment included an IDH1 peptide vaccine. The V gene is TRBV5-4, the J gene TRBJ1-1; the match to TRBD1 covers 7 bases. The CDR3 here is CASSFRGGNTEAFF. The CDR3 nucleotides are TGTGCCAGCAGCTTCAGGGGGGGGAACACTGAAGCTTTCTTT.